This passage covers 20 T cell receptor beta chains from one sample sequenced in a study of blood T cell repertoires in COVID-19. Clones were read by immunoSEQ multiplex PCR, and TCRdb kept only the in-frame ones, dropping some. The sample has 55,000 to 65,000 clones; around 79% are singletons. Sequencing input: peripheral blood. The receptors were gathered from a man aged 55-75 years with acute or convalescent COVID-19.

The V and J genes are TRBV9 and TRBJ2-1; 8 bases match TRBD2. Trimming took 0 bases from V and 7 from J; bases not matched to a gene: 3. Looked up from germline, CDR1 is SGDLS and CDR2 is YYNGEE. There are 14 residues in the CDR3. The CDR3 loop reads CASSVEGTRNEQFF. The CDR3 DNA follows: TGTGCCAGCAGCGTAGAGGGGACTAGGAATGAGCAGTTCTTC.

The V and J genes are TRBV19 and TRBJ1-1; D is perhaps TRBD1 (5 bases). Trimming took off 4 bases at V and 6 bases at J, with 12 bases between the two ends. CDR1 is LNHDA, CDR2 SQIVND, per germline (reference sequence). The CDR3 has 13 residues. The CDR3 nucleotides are TGTGCCAGTAGTAGGGGCGCGGAAGCTGAAGCTTTCTTT. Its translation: CASSRGAEAEAFF.

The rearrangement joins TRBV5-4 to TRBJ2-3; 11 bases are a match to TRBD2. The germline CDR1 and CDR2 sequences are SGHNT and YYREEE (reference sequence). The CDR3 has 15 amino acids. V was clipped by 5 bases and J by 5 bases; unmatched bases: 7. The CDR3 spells CASSRSGRAGDTQYF. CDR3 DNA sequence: TGTGCCAGCAGTCGTAGCGGGAGGGCAGGAGATACGCAGTATTTT.

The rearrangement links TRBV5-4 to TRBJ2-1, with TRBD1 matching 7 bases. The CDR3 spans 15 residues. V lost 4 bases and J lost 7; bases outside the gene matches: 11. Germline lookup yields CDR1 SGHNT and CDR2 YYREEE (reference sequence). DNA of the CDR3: TGTGCCAGCAGCCCGACCGGACAGGCTCAAAATGAGCAGTTCTTC. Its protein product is CASSPTGQAQNEQFF.

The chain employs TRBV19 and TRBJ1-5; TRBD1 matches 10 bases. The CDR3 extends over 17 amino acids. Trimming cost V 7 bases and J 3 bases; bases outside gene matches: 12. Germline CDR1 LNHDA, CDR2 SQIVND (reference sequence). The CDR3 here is CASNPIPGQGPNQPQHF. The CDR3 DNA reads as TGTGCCAGTAATCCTATCCCGGGACAGGGGCCCAATCAGCCCCAGCATTTT.

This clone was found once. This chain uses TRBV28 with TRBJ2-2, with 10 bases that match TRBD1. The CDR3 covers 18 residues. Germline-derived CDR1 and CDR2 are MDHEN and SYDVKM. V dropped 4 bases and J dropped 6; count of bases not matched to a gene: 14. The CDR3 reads CASSSFGQGEAQAGELFF. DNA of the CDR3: TGTGCCAGCAGTTCCTTTGGACAGGGGGAGGCTCAGGCCGGGGAGCTGTTTTTT.

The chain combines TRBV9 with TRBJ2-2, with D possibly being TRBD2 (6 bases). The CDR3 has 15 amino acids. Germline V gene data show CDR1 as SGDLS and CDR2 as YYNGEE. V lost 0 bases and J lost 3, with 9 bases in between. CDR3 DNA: TGTGCCAGCAGCGTAGTCCCTAGCGACACCGGGGAGCTGTTTTTT. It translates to CASSVVPSDTGELFF. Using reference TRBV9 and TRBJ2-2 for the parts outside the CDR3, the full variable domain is DSGVTQTPKHLITATGQRVTLRCSPRSGDLSVYWYQQSLDQGLQFLIQYYNGEERAKGNILERFSAQQFPDLHSELNLSSLELGDSALYFCASSVVPSDTGELFFGEGSRLTVL.

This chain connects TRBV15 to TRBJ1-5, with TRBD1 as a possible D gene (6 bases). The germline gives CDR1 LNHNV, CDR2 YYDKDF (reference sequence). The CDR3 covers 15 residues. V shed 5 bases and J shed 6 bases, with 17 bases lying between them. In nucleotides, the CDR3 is TGTGCCACCAGCGGAGGGGGGGTTGGCGGTCAGCCCCAGCATTTT. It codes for CATSGGGVGGQPQHF.

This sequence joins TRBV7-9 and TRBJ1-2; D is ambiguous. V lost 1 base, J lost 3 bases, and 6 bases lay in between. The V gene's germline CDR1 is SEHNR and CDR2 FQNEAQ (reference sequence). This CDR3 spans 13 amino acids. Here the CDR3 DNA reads TGTGCCAGCAGCTTAGAGAGGGACTATGGCTACACCTTC. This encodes CASSLERDYGYTF.

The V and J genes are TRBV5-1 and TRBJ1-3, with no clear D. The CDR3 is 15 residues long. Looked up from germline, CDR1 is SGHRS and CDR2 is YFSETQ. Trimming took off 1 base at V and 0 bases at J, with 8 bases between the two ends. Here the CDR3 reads CASSLFGSSGNTIYF. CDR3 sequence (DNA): TGCGCCAGCAGCTTGTTCGGTAGCTCTGGAAACACCATATATTTT.

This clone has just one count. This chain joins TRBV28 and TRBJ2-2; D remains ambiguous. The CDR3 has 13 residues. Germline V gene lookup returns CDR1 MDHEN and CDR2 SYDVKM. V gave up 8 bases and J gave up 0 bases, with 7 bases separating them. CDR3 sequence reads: CASRRSNTGELFF. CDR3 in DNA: TGTGCCAGCCGGCGGTCGAACACCGGGGAGCTGTTTTTT.

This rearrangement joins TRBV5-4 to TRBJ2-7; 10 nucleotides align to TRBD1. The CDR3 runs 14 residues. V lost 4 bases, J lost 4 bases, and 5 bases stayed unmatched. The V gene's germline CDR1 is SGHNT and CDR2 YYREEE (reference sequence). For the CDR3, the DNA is TGTGCCAGCAGCGGGGGGACAGGGGCGTACGAGCAGTACTTC. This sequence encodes CASSGGTGAYEQYF.

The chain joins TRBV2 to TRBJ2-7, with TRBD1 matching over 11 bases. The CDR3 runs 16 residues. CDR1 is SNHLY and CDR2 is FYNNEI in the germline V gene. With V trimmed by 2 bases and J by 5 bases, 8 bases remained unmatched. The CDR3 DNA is TGTGCCAGCAGTGAAAGTGGGGGACAGGGGGACCACGAGCAGTACTTC. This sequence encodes CASSESGGQGDHEQYF. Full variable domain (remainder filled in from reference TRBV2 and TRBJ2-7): EPEVTQTPSHQVTQMGQEVILRCVPISNHLYFYWYRQILGQKVEFLVSFYNNEISEKSEIFDDQFSVERPDGSNFTLKIRSTKLEDSAMYFCASSESGGQGDHEQYFGPGTRLTVT.

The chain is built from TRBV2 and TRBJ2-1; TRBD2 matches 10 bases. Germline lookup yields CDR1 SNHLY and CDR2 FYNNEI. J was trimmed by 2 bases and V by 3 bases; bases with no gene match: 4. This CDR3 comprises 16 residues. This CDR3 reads CASSDLSGRTYNEQFF. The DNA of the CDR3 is TGTGCCAGCAGTGACCTTAGCGGGAGGACCTACAATGAGCAGTTCTTC.

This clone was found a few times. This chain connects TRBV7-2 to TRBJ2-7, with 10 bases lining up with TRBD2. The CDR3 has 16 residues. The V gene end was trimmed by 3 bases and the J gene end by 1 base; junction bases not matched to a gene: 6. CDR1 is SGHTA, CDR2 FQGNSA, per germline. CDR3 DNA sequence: TGTGCCAGCAGCTTCACTAGCGGGGCCGGATCCTACGAGCAGTACTTC. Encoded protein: CASSFTSGAGSYEQYF.

In DNA, the CDR3 is TGTGCCAGCAGAGCCTGGGGAGCGGGCGGCGCAGATACGCAGTATTTT. This translates into CASRAWGAGGADTQYF. The rearrangement joins TRBV2 to TRBJ2-3, with D possibly matching TRBD2 (6 bases). The V gene's germline CDR1 is SNHLY and CDR2 FYNNEI. The CDR3 is 16 residues long. Deletions cut 6 bases from V and 4 bases from J, with 20 bases between.

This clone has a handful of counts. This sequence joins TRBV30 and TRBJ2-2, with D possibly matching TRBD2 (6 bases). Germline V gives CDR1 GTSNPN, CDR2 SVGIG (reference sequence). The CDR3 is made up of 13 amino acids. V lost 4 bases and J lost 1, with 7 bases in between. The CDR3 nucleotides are TGTGCCTGGAACGGGGGGAACACCGGGGAGCTGTTTTTT. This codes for CAWNGGNTGELFF. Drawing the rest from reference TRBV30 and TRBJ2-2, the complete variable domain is SQTIHQWPATLVQPVGSPLSLECTVEGTSNPNLYWYRQAAGRGLQLLFYSVGIGQISSEVPQNLSASRPQDRQFILSSKKLLLSDSGFYLCAWNGGNTGELFFGEGSRLTVL.

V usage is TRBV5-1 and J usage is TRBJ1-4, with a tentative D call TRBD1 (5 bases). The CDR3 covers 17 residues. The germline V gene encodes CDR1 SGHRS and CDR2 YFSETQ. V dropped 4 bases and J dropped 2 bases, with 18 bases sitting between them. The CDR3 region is CASSPGDLWVTNEKLFF. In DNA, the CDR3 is TGCGCCAGCAGCCCGGGGGACCTTTGGGTTACTAATGAAAAACTGTTTTTT.

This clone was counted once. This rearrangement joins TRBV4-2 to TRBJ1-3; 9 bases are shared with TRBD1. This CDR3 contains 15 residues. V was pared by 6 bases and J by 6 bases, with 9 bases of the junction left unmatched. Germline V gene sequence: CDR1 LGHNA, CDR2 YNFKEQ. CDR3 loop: CASRPTGGAENTIYF. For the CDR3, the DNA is TGTGCCAGCAGGCCCACAGGGGGCGCAGAAAACACCATATATTTT.

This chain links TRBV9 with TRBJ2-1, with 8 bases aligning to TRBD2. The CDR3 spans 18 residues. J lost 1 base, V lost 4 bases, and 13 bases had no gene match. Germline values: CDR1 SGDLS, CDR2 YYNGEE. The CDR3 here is CASSSGQPLADSYNEQFF. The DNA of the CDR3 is TGTGCCAGCAGCTCCGGGCAGCCACTAGCGGATTCCTACAATGAGCAGTTCTTC.